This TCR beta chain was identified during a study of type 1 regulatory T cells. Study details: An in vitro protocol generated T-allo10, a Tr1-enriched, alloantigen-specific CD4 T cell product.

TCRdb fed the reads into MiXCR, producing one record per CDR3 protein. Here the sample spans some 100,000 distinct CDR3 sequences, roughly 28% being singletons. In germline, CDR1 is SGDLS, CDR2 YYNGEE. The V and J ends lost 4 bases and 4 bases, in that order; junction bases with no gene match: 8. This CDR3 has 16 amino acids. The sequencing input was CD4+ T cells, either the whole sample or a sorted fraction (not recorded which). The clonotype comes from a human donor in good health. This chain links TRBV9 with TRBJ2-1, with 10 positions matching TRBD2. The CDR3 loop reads CASSPRTSGIYNEQFF. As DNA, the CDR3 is TGTGCCAGCAGCCCCCGGACTAGCGGAATTTACAATGAGCAGTTCTTC.